The clone carrying this T cell receptor (beta chain) came up many times. Its antigen is unidentified. Trimming removed 5 bases from V and 5 bases from J, with 13 bases in between. The CDR3 spans 14 residues. Per the germline V gene, CDR1 is SGHTA and CDR2 is FQGNSA. The sample comes from a study of response to subunit inactivated influenza vaccine. Whole-study results and caveats: Every seasonal influenza vaccination brings in few new T cells, the authors suggested.

TCRdb processed the RT-PCR reads anew with MiXCR; each CDR3 protein has one entry. The table records 560,000 or so distinct CDR3 sequences, 7.5% to 8.5% of them present only once. This chain uses TRBV7-2 with TRBJ2-1; no firm D call. The TCR was taken from a man aged 50-75 years who received an inactivated influenza vaccine. The sequencing used PBMCs from blood, collected around 2 years after vaccination. CDR3 amino acids: CASSPRTGNNEQFF. The CDR3 DNA sequence: TGTGCCAGCAGCCCAAGAACTGGGAACAATGAGCAGTTCTTC.